One T cell receptor beta chain is described in this entry. What it binds is unknown. The data stem from a study of cytomegalovirus exposure and HLA in healthy donors. Use of 60 Vbeta and 13 Jbeta primers characterized the PCR. Repertoires were generated with immunoSEQ multiplex PCR, while TCRdb's copy carries only in-frame clones and drops some. The sample lists around 120,000 clones; about three quarters were seen once. Germline loops: CDR1 PRHDT, CDR2 FYEKMQ (reference sequence). This CDR3 contains 14 residues. J was trimmed by 8 bases and V by 0 bases; bases with no gene match: 2. Regarding the study as a whole: In a later analysis, HLA-associated TCR beta chains were more clonally expanded than equally common others. HLA allele associations emerged for 15,000 to 20,000 TCR beta sequences in a later analysis, at 0.05 false discovery rate. Immune exposure information comprised only CMV serostatus.

While unrecorded immune exposures were likely, the donors were nominally healthy when sampled. Sequenced material: PBMCs. The chain has TRBV13 and TRBJ1-4; 8 positions match TRBD1. The sequence was collected from a woman aged 35 to 49 in good health and CMV-seropositive. The CDR3 DNA sequence: TGTGCCAGCAGCTTAGGGACAGGGGTCGAAAAACTGTTTTTT. Translation: CASSLGTGVEKLFF.